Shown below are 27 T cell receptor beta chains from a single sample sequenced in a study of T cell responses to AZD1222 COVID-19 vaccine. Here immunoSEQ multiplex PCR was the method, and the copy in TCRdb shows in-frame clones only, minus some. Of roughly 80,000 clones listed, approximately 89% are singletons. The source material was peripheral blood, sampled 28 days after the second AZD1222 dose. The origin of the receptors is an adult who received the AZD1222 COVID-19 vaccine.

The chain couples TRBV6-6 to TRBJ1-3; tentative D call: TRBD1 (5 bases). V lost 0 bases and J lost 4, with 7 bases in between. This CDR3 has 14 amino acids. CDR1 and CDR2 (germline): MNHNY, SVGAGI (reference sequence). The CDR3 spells CASSYSGGGNTIYF. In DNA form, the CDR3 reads TGTGCCAGCAGTTACTCTGGGGGGGGAAACACCATATATTTT.

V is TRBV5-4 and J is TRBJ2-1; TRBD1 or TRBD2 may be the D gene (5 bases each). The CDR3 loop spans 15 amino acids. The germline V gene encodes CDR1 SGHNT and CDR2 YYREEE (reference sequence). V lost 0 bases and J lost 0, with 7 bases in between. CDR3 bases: TGTGCCAGCAGCTTGGGAGGGGCCTCCTACAATGAGCAGTTCTTC. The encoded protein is CASSLGGASYNEQFF. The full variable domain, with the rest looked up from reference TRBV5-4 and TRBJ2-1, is ETGVTQSPTHLIKTRGQQVTLRCSSQSGHNTVSWYQQALGQGPQFIFQYYREEENGRGNFPPRFSGLQFPNYSSELNVNALELDDSALYLCASSLGGASYNEQFFGPGTRLTVL.

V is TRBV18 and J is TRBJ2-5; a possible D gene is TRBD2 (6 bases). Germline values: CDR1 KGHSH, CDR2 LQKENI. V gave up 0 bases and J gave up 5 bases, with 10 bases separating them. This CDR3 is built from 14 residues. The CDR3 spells CASSPPGLTETQYF. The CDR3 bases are TGTGCCAGCTCACCACCGGGACTTACTGAGACCCAGTACTTC. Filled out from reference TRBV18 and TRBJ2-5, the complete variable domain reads NAGVMQNPRHLVRRRGQEARLRCSPMKGHSHVYWYRQLPEEGLKFMVYLQKENIIDESGMPKERFSAEFPKEGPSILRIQQVVRGDSAAYFCASSPPGLTETQYFGPGTRLLVL.

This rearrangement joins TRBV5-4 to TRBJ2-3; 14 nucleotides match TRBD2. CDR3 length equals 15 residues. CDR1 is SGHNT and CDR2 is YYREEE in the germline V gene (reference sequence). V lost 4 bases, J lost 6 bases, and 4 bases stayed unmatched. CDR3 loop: CASSPGLAGEDTQYF. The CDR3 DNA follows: TGTGCCAGCAGCCCGGGACTAGCGGGAGAGGATACGCAGTATTTT.

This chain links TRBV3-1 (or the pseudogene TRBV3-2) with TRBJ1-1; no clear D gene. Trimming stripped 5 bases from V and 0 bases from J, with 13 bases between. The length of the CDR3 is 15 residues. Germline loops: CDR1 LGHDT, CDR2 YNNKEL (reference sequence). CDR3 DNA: TGTGCCAGCAGCTACGGCCCGACTATGAACACTGAAGCTTTCTTT. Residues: CASSYGPTMNTEAFF.

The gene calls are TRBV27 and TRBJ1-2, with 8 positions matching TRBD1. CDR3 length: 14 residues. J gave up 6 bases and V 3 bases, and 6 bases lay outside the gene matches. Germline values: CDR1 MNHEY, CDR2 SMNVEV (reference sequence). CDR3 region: CASSFRDRGHGYTF. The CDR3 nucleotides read TGTGCCAGCAGTTTCCGCGACAGGGGACATGGCTACACCTTC.

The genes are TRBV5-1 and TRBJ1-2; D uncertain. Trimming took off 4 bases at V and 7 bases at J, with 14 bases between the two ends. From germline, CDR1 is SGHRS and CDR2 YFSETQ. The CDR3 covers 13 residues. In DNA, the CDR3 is TGCGCCAGCAGCAACGGGCCAGATCGTGGCTACACCTTC. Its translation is CASSNGPDRGYTF. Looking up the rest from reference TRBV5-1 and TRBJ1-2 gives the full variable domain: KAGVTQTPRYLIKTRGQQVTLSCSPISGHRSVSWYQQTPGQGLQFLFEYFSETQRNKGNFPGRFSGRQFSNSRSEMNVSTLELGDSALYLCASSNGPDRGYTFGSGTRLTVV.

The CDR3 nucleotides read TGTGCCTGGACCCTAGAGAGAGCTCTACGACCTGGAAACACCATATATTTT. This sequence encodes CAWTLERALRPGNTIYF. The J gene is TRBJ1-3, the V gene TRBV30; D is uncertain. CDR3 length: 17 residues. V lost 4 bases and J lost 2, with 21 bases in between. CDR1 GTSNPN and CDR2 SVGIG come from the germline V gene (reference sequence).

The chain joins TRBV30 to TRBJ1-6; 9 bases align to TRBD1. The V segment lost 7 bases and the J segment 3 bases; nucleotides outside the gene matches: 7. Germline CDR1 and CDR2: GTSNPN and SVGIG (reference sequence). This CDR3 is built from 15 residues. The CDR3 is CAFSTGGVYNSPLHF. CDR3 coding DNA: TGTGCCTTTTCAACAGGGGGCGTCTATAATTCACCCCTCCACTTT.

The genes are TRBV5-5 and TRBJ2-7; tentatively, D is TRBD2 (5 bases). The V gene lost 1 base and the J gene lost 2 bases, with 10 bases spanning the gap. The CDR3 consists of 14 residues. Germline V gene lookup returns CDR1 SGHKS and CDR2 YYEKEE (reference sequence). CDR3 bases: TGTGCCAGCAGCTTGTCCGGTAGCGCCTACGAGCAGTACTTC. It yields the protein CASSLSGSAYEQYF.

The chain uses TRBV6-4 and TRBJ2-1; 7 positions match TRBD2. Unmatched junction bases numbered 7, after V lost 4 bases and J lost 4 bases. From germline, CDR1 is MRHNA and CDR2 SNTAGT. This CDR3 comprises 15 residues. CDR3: CASSVETSIYNEQFF. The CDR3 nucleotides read TGTGCCAGCAGTGTCGAGACTAGCATTTACAATGAGCAGTTCTTC.

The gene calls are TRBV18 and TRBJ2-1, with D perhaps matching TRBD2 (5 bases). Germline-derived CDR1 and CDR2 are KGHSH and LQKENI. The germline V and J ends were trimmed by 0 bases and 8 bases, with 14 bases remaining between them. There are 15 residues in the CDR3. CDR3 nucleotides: TGTGCCAGCTCACCACCCTGGAGCGGTGGGGATGAGCAGTTCTTC. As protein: CASSPPWSGGDEQFF.

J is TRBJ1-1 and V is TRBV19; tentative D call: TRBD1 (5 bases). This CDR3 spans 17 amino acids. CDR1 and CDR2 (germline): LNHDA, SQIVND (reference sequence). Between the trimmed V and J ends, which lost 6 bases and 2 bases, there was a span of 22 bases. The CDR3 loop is CASSTRYRLGQNTEAFF. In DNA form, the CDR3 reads TGTGCCAGTAGCACCAGATACCGATTGGGGCAAAACACTGAAGCTTTCTTT.

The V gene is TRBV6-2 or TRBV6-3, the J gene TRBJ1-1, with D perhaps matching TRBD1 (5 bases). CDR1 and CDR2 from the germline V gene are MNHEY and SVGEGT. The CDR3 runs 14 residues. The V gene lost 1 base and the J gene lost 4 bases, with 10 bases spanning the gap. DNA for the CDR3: TGTGCCAGCAGTTACTTAGGACAAGGCACTGAAGCTTTCTTT. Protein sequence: CASSYLGQGTEAFF.

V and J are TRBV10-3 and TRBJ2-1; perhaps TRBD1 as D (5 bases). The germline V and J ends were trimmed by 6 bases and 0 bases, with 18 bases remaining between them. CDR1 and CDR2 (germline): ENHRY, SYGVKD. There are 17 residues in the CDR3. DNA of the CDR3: TGTGCCATCAGAGGGGAAATGGCCCTCAGCTCCTACAATGAGCAGTTCTTC. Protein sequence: CAIRGEMALSSYNEQFF.

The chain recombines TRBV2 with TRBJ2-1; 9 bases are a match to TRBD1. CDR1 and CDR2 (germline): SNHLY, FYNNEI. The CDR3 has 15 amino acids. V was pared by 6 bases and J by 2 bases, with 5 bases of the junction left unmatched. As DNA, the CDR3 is TGTGCCAGCAGCGGACAGGGGTCCACCTACAATGAGCAGTTCTTC. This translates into CASSGQGSTYNEQFF. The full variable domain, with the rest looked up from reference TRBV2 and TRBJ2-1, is EPEVTQTPSHQVTQMGQEVILRCVPISNHLYFYWYRQILGQKVEFLVSFYNNEISEKSEIFDDQFSVERPDGSNFTLKIRSTKLEDSAMYFCASSGQGSTYNEQFFGPGTRLTVL.

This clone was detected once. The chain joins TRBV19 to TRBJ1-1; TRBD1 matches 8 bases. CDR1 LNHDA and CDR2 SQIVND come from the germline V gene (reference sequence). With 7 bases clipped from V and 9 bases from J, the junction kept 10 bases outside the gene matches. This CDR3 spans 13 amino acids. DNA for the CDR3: TGTGCCAGTACCATCGGACAGGGTTTAAAAGCTTTCTTT. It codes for CASTIGQGLKAFF.

The CDR3 reads CASSPRLAGRLGNEQYF. In nucleotides, the CDR3 is TGTGCCAGCAGCCCCCGACTAGCGGGAAGGCTTGGAAACGAGCAGTACTTC. The J gene is TRBJ2-7, the V gene TRBV7-9, with 11 nucleotides matching TRBD2. The CDR3 loop spans 17 amino acids. Per germline, CDR1 SEHNR and CDR2 FQNEAQ (reference sequence). The V gene end was trimmed by 5 bases and the J gene end by 5 bases; junction bases not matched to a gene: 14. Looking up the rest from reference TRBV7-9 and TRBJ2-7 gives the full variable domain: DTGVSQNPRHKITKRGQNVTFRCDPISEHNRLYWYRQTLGQGPEFLTYFQNEAQLEKSRLLSDRFSAERPKGSFSTLEIQRTEQGDSAMYLCASSPRLAGRLGNEQYFGPGTRLTVT.

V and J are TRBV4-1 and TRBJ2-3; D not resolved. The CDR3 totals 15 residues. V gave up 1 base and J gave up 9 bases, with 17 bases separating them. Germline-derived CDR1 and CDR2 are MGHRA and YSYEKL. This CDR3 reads CASSQVGLGLGTQYF. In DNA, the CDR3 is TGCGCCAGCAGCCAAGTTGGTCTGGGATTGGGGACGCAGTATTTT.

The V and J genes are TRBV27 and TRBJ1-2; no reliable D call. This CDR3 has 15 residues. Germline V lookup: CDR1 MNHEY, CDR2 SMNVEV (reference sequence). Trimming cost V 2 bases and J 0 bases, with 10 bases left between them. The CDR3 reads CASSLTGKPNYGYTF. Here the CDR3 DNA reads TGTGCCAGCAGTTTAACGGGGAAGCCTAACTATGGCTACACCTTC.

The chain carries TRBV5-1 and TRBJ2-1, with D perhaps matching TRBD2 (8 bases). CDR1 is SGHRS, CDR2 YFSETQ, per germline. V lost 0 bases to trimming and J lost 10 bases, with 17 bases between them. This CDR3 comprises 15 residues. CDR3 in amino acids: CASSLEPRGGQEQFF. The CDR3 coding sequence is TGCGCCAGCAGCTTGGAGCCCCGGGGGGGACAGGAGCAGTTCTTC.

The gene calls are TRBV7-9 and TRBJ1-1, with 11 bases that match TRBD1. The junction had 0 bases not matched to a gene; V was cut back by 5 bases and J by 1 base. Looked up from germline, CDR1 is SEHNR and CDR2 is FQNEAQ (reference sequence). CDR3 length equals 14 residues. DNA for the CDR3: TGTGCCAGCAGCGGACAGGGGGCGAACACTGAAGCTTTCTTT. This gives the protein CASSGQGANTEAFF.

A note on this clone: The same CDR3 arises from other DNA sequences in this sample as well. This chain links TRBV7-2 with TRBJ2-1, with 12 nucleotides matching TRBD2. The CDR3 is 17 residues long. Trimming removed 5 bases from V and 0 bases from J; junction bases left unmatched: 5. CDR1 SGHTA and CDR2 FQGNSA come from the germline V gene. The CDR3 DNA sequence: TGTGCCAGCAGCCCTAGCGGGAGGGCAGGCTCCTACAATGAGCAGTTCTTC. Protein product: CASSPSGRAGSYNEQFF. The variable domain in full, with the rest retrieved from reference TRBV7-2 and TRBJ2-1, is GAGVSQSPSNKVTEKGKDVELRCDPISGHTALYWYRQSLGQGLEFLIYFQGNSAPDKSGLPSDRFSAERTGGSVSTLTIQRTQQEDSAVYLCASSPSGRAGSYNEQFFGPGTRLTVL.

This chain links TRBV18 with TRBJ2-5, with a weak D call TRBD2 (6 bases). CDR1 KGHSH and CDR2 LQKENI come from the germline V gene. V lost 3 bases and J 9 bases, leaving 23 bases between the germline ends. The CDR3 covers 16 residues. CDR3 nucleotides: TGTGCCAGCTCACCCGGGGCCCTACAGCAAGGAGGGTCCCAGTACTTC. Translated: CASSPGALQQGGSQYF.

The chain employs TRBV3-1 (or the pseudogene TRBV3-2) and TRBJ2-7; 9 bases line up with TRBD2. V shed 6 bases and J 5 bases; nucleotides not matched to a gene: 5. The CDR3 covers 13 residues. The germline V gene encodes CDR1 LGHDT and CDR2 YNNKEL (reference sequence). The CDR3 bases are TGTGCCAGCAGGCTAGCGGGATGGGACGAGCAGTACTTC. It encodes CASRLAGWDEQYF.

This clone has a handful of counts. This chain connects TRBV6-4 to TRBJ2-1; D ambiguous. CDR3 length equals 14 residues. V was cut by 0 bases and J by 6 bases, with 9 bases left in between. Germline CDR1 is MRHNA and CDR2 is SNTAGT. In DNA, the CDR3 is TGTGCCAGCAGTGACTCGAACATTCTCAATGAGCAGTTCTTC. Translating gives CASSDSNILNEQFF.

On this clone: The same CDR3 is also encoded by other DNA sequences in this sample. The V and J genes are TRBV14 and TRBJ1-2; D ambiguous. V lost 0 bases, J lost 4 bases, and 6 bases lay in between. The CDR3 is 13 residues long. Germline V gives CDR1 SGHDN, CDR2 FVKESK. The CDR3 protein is CASSQDYSYGYTF. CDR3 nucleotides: TGTGCCAGCAGCCAAGATTATAGCTATGGCTACACCTTC. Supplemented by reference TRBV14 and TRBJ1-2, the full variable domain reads EAGVTQFPSHSVIEKGQTVTLRCDPISGHDNLYWYRRVMGKEIKFLLHFVKESKQDESGMPNNRFLAERTGGTYSTLKVQPAELEDSGVYFCASSQDYSYGYTFGSGTRLTVV.